The rows below give T cell receptor beta chains drawn from one sample of a study of cytomegalovirus exposure and HLA in healthy donors. The method was immunoSEQ multiplex PCR; TCRdb's version includes in-frame clones alone and lacks a portion of them. In the table there are some 130,000 clones, approximately 83% of which are singletons. Sequencing was performed on PBMCs. These receptors originate from a girl aged 2-10 years in good health and CMV-seronegative. Each CDR3 is given with its conserved first and last residue. D genes are given only for firm matches. Clone size is not always given. Where it is, it says once, few, many or a class for expanded clones.

D gene	clone size	V gene	J gene	CDR3 protein	CDR3 DNA
TRBD2	.	TRBV29-1	TRBJ2-2	CSVVFRGKVAGATGELFF	TGCAGCGTTGTGTTTAGGGGGAAGGTAGCGGGAGCGACCGGGGAGCTGTTTTTT
TRBD2	.	TRBV19	TRBJ2-7	CASSRLAANSYEQYF	TGTGCCAGTAGCCGACTAGCGGCGAATTCCTACGAGCAGTACTTC
.	once	TRBV7-9	TRBJ2-5	CASSLTGNQETQYF	TGTGCCAGCAGCTTAACCGGGAACCAAGAGACCCAGTACTTC
TRBD1	.	TRBV30	TRBJ1-4	CAWEQGAANEKLFF	TGTGCCTGGGAACAGGGGGCGGCTAATGAAAAACTGTTTTTT
.	.	TRBV5-1	TRBJ2-1	CASSFPSVYNEQFF	TGCGCCAGCAGCTTCCCTAGCGTCTACAATGAGCAGTTCTTC
TRBD2	.	TRBV27	TRBJ2-2	CASSLRTSGGPNTGELFF	TGTGCCAGCAGTTTAAGGACTAGCGGGGGCCCGAACACCGGGGAGCTGTTTTTT
TRBD2	few	TRBV5-1	TRBJ2-1	CASSTSGSSYNEQFF	TGCGCCAGCAGCACCAGCGGGAGCTCCTACAATGAGCAGTTCTTC
TRBD1	.	TRBV28	TRBJ1-1	CASNDRERVTEAFF	TGTGCCAGCAATGACAGGGAGAGGGTGACTGAAGCTTTCTTT
TRBD1	.	TRBV5-1	TRBJ2-1	CASSSGQLTYNEQFF	TGCGCCAGCAGCTCGGGACAGCTTACCTACAATGAGCAGTTCTTC
TRBD1	.	TRBV6-1	TRBJ2-7	CASAYRDRSYEQYF	TGTGCCAGCGCCTACCGGGACAGATCTTACGAGCAGTACTTC
TRBD2	.	TRBV5-4	TRBJ2-1	CASSSRTSGKGDEQFF	TGTGCCAGCAGTTCCCGGACTAGCGGGAAGGGGGATGAGCAGTTCTTC
.	.	TRBV15	TRBJ2-5	CATSTDSAKTQYF	TGTGCCACCAGCACAGATTCCGCGAAGACCCAGTACTTC
TRBD1	.	TRBV5-8	TRBJ1-1	CASSLSVGRGRTEAFF	TGTGCCAGCAGCTTGTCCGTGGGTAGGGGGCGGACTGAAGCTTTCTTT
.	.	TRBV9	TRBJ1-2	CASSDQGAGYTF	TGTGCCAGCAGCGATCAAGGGGCTGGCTACACCTTC